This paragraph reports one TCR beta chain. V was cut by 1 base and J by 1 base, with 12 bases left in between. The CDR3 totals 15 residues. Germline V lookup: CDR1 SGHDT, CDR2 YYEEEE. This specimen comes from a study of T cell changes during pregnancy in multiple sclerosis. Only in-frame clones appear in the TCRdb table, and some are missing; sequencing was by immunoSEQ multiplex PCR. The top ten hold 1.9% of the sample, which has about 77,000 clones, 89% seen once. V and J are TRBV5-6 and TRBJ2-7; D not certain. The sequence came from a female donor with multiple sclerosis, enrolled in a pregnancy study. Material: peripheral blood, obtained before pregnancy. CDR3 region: CASSLFVETSYEQYF. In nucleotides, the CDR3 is TGTGCCAGCAGCTTGTTTGTAGAGACTTCCTACGAGCAGTACTTC. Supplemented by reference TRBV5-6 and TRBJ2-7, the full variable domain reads DAGVTQSPTHLIKTRGQQVTLRCSPKSGHDTVSWYQQALGQGPQFIFQYYEEEERQRGNFPDRFSGHQFPNYSSELNVNALLLGDSALYLCASSLFVETSYEQYFGPGTRLTVT.